This T cell receptor beta chain appears in the sequencing data of a study of cytomegalovirus exposure and HLA in healthy donors. Researchers ran the PCR with 60 Vbeta and 13 Jbeta primers. The data were produced by immunoSEQ multiplex PCR, yet TCRdb's version contains in-frame clones alone and is incomplete. The sample includes hundreds of thousands of clones, approximately 80% of them seen just once. The CDR3 extends over 16 amino acids. CDR1 is PRHDT, CDR2 FYEKMQ, per germline (reference sequence). V lost 5 bases and J 4 bases, leaving 17 bases between the germline ends. The chain is built from TRBV13 and TRBJ2-2; maybe TRBD2 (7 bases). The specimen sequenced was PBMCs. The TCR comes from a boy between 2 and 10 years old in good health and CMV-seronegative. Here the CDR3 reads CASSKKGGLGTGELFF. The CDR3 DNA is TGTGCCAGCAGCAAAAAGGGGGGGCTGGGCACCGGGGAGCTGTTTTTT.